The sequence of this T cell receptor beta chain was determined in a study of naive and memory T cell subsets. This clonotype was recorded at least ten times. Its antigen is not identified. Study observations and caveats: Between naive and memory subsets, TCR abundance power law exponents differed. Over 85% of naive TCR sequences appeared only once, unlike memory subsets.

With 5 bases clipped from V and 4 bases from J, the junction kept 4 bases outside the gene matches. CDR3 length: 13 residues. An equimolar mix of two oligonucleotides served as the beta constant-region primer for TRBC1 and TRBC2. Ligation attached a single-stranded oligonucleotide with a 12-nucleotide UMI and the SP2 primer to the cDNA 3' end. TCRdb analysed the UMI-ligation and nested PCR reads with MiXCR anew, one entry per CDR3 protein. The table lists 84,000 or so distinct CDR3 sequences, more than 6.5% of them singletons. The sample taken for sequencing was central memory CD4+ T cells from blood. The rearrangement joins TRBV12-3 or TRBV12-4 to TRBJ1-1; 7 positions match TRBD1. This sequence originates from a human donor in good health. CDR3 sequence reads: CASSQGEFTEAFF. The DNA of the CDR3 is TGTGCCAGCAGTCAGGGGGAGTTCACTGAAGCTTTCTTT.